This TCR beta chain was captured by sequencing in a study of T cells in Graves' hyperthyroidism and ophthalmopathy. Findings and caveats of the study: With a median lead of 6.5 months before onset, the model predicted ophthalmopathy. Ophthalmopathy cases were set apart from stable hyperthyroidism by a 13 V-J model. Most expanded thyroid clonotypes above 0.001 also appeared in blood.

From RNA transcripts, TCR beta CDR3 regions were amplified. Initially, a first-round RT-PCR of the TCR CDR3 employed the HTBI primer set. Each CDR3 protein gets one entry after TCRdb re-called the multiplex PCR reads with MiXCR. The data show approximately 490,000 distinct CDR3 sequences, about 22% seen once. The ends lost 6 bases at V and 0 bases at J; junction bases unmatched: 5. This CDR3 is 15 amino acids long. Germline lookup yields CDR1 KGHSH and CDR2 LQKENI. On this clonotype itself: The antigen is undetermined.

For ophthalmopathy patients, the Clinical Activity Score was at least 3 and the NOSPECS grade at least 4; duration was under 3 months. The sequenced material came from blood. The source of this sequence is a woman in her sixties or seventies with Graves' ophthalmopathy. V and J are TRBV18 and TRBJ1-5, with TRBD1 matching 7 bases. CDR3 residues: CASSMGQTSNQPQHF. The CDR3 DNA reads TGTGCCAGCTCCATGGGACAGACTAGCAATCAGCCCCAGCATTTT.